These 13 T cell receptor beta chains were sequenced from one sample in a study of blood T cell repertoires in COVID-19. Some clones are missing from TCRdb's copy, which holds only in-frame ones; the method was immunoSEQ multiplex PCR. Found here are around 170,000 clones, roughly 86% of them singletons; the top ten hold 7%. Material: peripheral blood. Every receptor here comes from a man aged 45 to 65 with active or convalescent COVID-19.

This chain connects TRBV30 to TRBJ2-7; TRBD1 matches 9 bases. Looked up from germline, CDR1 is GTSNPN and CDR2 is SVGIG (reference sequence). This CDR3 region has 14 residues. With 4 bases clipped from V and 4 bases from J, the junction kept 8 bases outside the gene matches. CDR3 DNA sequence: TGTGCCTGGATAGGGACAGGGAGAGAGTACGAGCAGTACTTC. Residues: CAWIGTGREYEQYF.

This clone occurred a few times. This chain joins TRBV10-3 and TRBJ1-5, with 9 nucleotides matching TRBD1. CDR1 is ENHRY, CDR2 SYGVKD, per germline. CDR3 length: 12 residues. V trimming: 6 bases; J trimming: 10 bases; junction bases outside the gene matches: 4. CDR3 region: CAIRGQGEPQHF. In nucleotides, the CDR3 is TGTGCCATCAGGGGACAGGGCGAACCCCAGCATTTT.

This rearrangement joins TRBV5-4 to TRBJ2-7, with 11 bases that match TRBD2. The CDR3 extends over 15 amino acids. The V gene's germline CDR1 is SGHNT and CDR2 YYREEE (reference sequence). J lost 5 bases, V lost 4 bases, and 8 bases had no gene match. CDR3: CASSKRLAGPHEQYF. The CDR3 DNA follows: TGTGCCAGCAGCAAAAGACTAGCGGGACCCCACGAGCAGTACTTC.

V gene TRBV6-9 combines with J gene TRBJ1-4; weak D call: TRBD1 (5 bases). The V end lost 3 bases, the J end lost 7 bases, and 9 bases lay between the germline ends. From germline, CDR1 is MNHGY and CDR2 SVAAGI. The CDR3 has 13 residues. The DNA for the CDR3 is TGTGCCAGCAGTTACAGGGATAGTGAAAAACTGTTTTTT. The encoded protein is CASSYRDSEKLFF.

The chain employs TRBV28 and TRBJ2-7; TRBD1 matches at 9 bases. Germline V gives CDR1 MDHEN, CDR2 SYDVKM. J lost 0 bases, V lost 5 bases, and 5 bases had no gene match. The CDR3 totals 15 residues. CDR3 bases: TGTGCCAGCAGTCCGGGACAGGGTAGCTCCTACGAGCAGTACTTC. As protein: CASSPGQGSSYEQYF.

The chain links TRBV6-5 to TRBJ2-2, with TRBD2 identical over 8 bases. The CDR3 contains 16 residues. Germline-derived CDR1 and CDR2 are MNHEY and SVGAGI. Unmatched junction bases numbered 12, after V lost 8 bases and J lost 4 bases. The CDR3 DNA is TGTGCCAGCGGTTCGGGGGGGGGATCCGTCACCGGGGAGCTGTTTTTT. It codes for CASGSGGGSVTGELFF.

The chain employs TRBV27 and TRBJ2-3, with TRBD2 matching 8 bases. V lost 6 bases and J lost 4; bases outside the gene matches: 12. Per germline, CDR1 MNHEY and CDR2 SMNVEV (reference sequence). The length of the CDR3 is 16 residues. This CDR3 is CASSRPGLGSADTQYF. CDR3 in DNA: TGTGCCAGCAGCAGGCCGGGACTAGGGTCCGCAGATACGCAGTATTTT.

This clone was recorded once. The chain carries TRBV2 and TRBJ2-2, with 7 bases aligning to TRBD1. CDR1 is SNHLY, CDR2 FYNNEI, per germline. The ends lost 7 bases at V and 5 bases at J; junction bases unmatched: 10. CDR3 length equals 15 residues. CDR3 nucleotides: TGTGCCAGCATGCGTGAGGGGGCAAGGACCGGGGAGCTGTTTTTT. Translating gives CASMREGARTGELFF.

The V and J genes are TRBV7-9 and TRBJ1-5; possibly TRBD1 for D (5 bases). Trimming removed 5 bases from V and 6 bases from J, with 14 bases in between. The CDR3 consists of 14 residues. CDR1 is SEHNR and CDR2 is FQNEAQ in the germline V gene (reference sequence). CDR3 sequence reads: CASSPRGAGQPQHF. CDR3 DNA: TGTGCCAGCAGCCCTCGTGGGGCCGGTCAGCCCCAGCATTTT.

The CDR3 protein is CASSYNRDQETQYF. The CDR3 bases are TGTGCCAGCAGCTACAACAGGGATCAAGAGACCCAGTACTTC. The chain recombines TRBV2 with TRBJ2-5, with D possibly matching TRBD1 (6 bases). The CDR3 contains 14 residues. Trimming cost V 6 bases and J 2 bases, with 13 bases left between them. Per germline, CDR1 SNHLY and CDR2 FYNNEI.

The chain carries TRBV12-3 or TRBV12-4 and TRBJ1-5, with D possibly being TRBD1 (5 bases). The CDR3 has 13 residues. V was clipped by 5 bases and J by 5 bases, with 10 bases between them. The CDR3 sequence: CASSRTSYQPQHF. CDR3 DNA sequence: TGTGCCAGCAGTCGGACAAGCTATCAGCCCCAGCATTTT.

V usage is TRBV3-1 (or the pseudogene TRBV3-2) and J usage is TRBJ2-3, with 10 bases aligning to TRBD2. There are 16 residues in the CDR3. CDR1 LGHDT and CDR2 YNNKEL come from the germline V gene (reference sequence). V lost 9 bases, J lost 2 bases, and 11 bases stayed unmatched. The CDR3 DNA sequence: TGTGCCAGTTTTTGGACTAGCGGAACACACACAGATACGCAGTATTTT. This translates into CASFWTSGTHTDTQYF.

V is TRBV24-1 and J is TRBJ2-3; 10 nucleotides line up with TRBD2. Germline V CDR1 and CDR2: KGHDR, SFDVKD. The CDR3 sequence is 15 residues long. The J segment lost 4 bases and the V segment lost 3 bases, leaving 3 bases of the junction unmatched. CDR3 sequence reads: CATSDPLAGADTQYF. DNA for the CDR3: TGTGCCACCAGTGATCCTCTAGCGGGAGCAGATACGCAGTATTTT.